The 28 T cell receptor beta chains presented below share a single source sample, sequenced in a study of T cell changes during pregnancy in multiple sclerosis. TCRdb's copy holds only in-frame clones and misses some; the assay was immunoSEQ multiplex PCR. The sample comprises around 70,000 clones, 75% to 95% of which are singletons, and roughly 0.87% rests with the top ten. This sample comprised peripheral blood, obtained in the second trimester of pregnancy. The receptors shown here come from a female donor with multiple sclerosis, enrolled in a pregnancy study.

The chain joins TRBV4-2 to TRBJ1-6; D unresolved. Trimming took 0 bases from V and 10 from J, leaving 13 bases between them. The germline V gene has CDR1 LGHNA and CDR2 YNFKEQ. The CDR3 loop spans 15 amino acids. Here the CDR3 DNA reads TGTGCCAGCAGCCAAGAATGGGGAGGAGGCTCACCCCTCCACTTT. This sequence encodes CASSQEWGGGSPLHF.

The gene calls are TRBV27 and TRBJ1-6, with 7 bases aligning to TRBD1. Germline V gene lookup returns CDR1 MNHEY and CDR2 SMNVEV (reference sequence). The CDR3 is 18 amino acids. J lost 6 bases, V lost 1 base, and 12 bases had no gene match. In nucleotides, the CDR3 is TGTGCCAGCAGTTTATTTCCCAACCTTAGACAGGGTAATTCACCCCTCCACTTT. This translates into CASSLFPNLRQGNSPLHF.

The chain carries TRBV7-2 and TRBJ2-4, with 7 bases fitting TRBD2. The J segment lost 9 bases and the V segment lost 7 bases, leaving 12 bases of the junction unmatched. This CDR3 is 14 amino acids long. CDR1 is SGHTA and CDR2 is FQGNSA in the germline V gene. Here the CDR3 DNA reads TGTGCCAGCAACCTCTGGGAGGGGAGTAGCATTCAGTACTTC. Its protein product is CASNLWEGSSIQYF. Full variable domain (missing parts from reference TRBV7-2 and TRBJ2-4): GAGVSQSPSNKVTEKGKDVELRCDPISGHTALYWYRQSLGQGLEFLIYFQGNSAPDKSGLPSDRFSAERTGGSVSTLTIQRTQQEDSAVYLCASNLWEGSSIQYFGAGTRLSVL.

This clone was found a few times. The chain employs TRBV19 and TRBJ1-1, with D possibly TRBD1 on 5 matching bases. V was clipped by 5 bases and J by 6 bases, with 10 bases between them. The CDR3 has 12 amino acids. Germline V gene sequence: CDR1 LNHDA, CDR2 SQIVND (reference sequence). The CDR3 DNA is TGTGCCAGTAGTCCGGGACTTGCTGAAGCTTTCTTT. This codes for CASSPGLAEAFF.

The chain joins TRBV25-1 to TRBJ1-1, with 8 positions matching TRBD1. V lost 2 bases, J lost 0 bases, and 5 bases stayed unmatched. CDR1 is MGHDK and CDR2 is SYGVNS in the germline V gene. The CDR3 sequence is 16 residues long. The CDR3 DNA sequence: TGTGCCAGCAGTGAAACTCTGGACAGGGTGAACACTGAAGCTTTCTTT. Its translation is CASSETLDRVNTEAFF.

The gene calls are TRBV19 and TRBJ2-7; D is undetermined. The ends were cut back, 1 base at V and 7 bases at J, with 8 bases in the middle. CDR1 and CDR2 from the germline V gene are LNHDA and SQIVND (reference sequence). The CDR3 totals 12 residues. The CDR3 bases are TGTGCCAGTAGTATAGGCGCGAGTGAGCAGTACTTC. Its translation is CASSIGASEQYF.

This chain joins TRBV5-4 and TRBJ2-7, with 10 nucleotides matching TRBD1. CDR1 and CDR2 (germline): SGHNT, YYREEE (reference sequence). After removal of 4 bases from V and 7 bases from J, the junction contained 11 bases not matched to a gene. The CDR3 is 15 amino acids. CDR3: CASSLRDRGNREQYF. The DNA for the CDR3 is TGTGCCAGCAGCCTCCGGGACAGGGGAAACCGGGAGCAGTACTTC.

This clone has only one observation. This chain uses TRBV4-3 with TRBJ2-5, with a tentative D call TRBD2 (5 bases). V was cut by 2 bases and J by 5 bases, with 18 bases left in between. Germline CDR1 and CDR2: LGHNA and YSLEER. CDR3 size: 16 residues. The CDR3 nucleotides are TGCGCCAGCAGCCAAAGGGTAGGATCGACGGGGGAGACCCAGTACTTC. It translates to CASSQRVGSTGETQYF.

The chain combines TRBV7-3 with TRBJ2-3, with 11 bases matching TRBD1. There are 16 residues in the CDR3. Germline lookup yields CDR1 SGHTA and CDR2 FQGTGA. V shed 2 bases and J 5 bases; nucleotides not matched to a gene: 6. CDR3 loop: CASSLWGQGEEDTQYF. The CDR3 bases are TGTGCCAGCAGCTTATGGGGACAGGGGGAAGAAGATACGCAGTATTTT.

The rearrangement joins TRBV5-6 to TRBJ1-6; a possible D gene is TRBD1 (5 bases). The CDR3 contains 13 residues. V shed 6 bases and J shed 13 bases, with 17 bases lying between them. The germline gives CDR1 SGHDT, CDR2 YYEEEE. In DNA, the CDR3 is TGTGCCAGCACCGAAGCAAGACAGTCCCCCCTCCACTTT. Its protein is CASTEARQSPLHF. The full variable domain, rest sourced from reference TRBV5-6 and TRBJ1-6, is DAGVTQSPTHLIKTRGQQVTLRCSPKSGHDTVSWYQQALGQGPQFIFQYYEEEERQRGNFPDRFSGHQFPNYSSELNVNALLLGDSALYLCASTEARQSPLHFGNGTRLTVT.

The chain couples TRBV19 to TRBJ2-5; 8 bases agree with TRBD1. Germline CDR1 LNHDA, CDR2 SQIVND (reference sequence). This CDR3 spans 14 amino acids. Trimming removed 6 bases from V and 3 bases from J; junction bases left unmatched: 6. The CDR3 nucleotides are TGTGCCAGTAGCTTCGGACAGGGAAAAGAGACCCAGTACTTC. It is translated as CASSFGQGKETQYF.

The chain carries TRBV29-1 and TRBJ1-2; the D is unclear. V lost 1 base to trimming and J lost 2 bases, with 11 bases between them. CDR1 is SQVTM and CDR2 is ANQGSEA in the germline V gene. There are 14 residues in the CDR3. The CDR3 sequence is CSVEGAGYNYGYTF. The CDR3 DNA sequence: TGCAGCGTTGAAGGGGCAGGCTACAACTATGGCTACACCTTC.

V and J are TRBV7-8 and TRBJ2-7; 10 bases agree with TRBD1. Germline values: CDR1 SGHVS, CDR2 FQNEAQ. The CDR3 consists of 14 residues. The ends lost 5 bases at V and 4 bases at J; junction bases unmatched: 5. CDR3 region: CASSRDRGRYEQYF. Written as DNA, the CDR3 is TGTGCCAGCAGCAGGGACAGGGGAAGGTACGAGCAGTACTTC. Drawing the rest from reference TRBV7-8 and TRBJ2-7, the complete variable domain is GAGVSQSPRYKVAKRGQDVALRCDPISGHVSLFWYQQALGQGPEFLTYFQNEAQLDKSGLPSDRFFAERPEGSVSTLKIQRTQQEDSAVYLCASSRDRGRYEQYFGPGTRLTVT.

CDR3 sequence: CATELLDRVDTGELFF. The CDR3 bases are TGTGCCACCGAACTACTAGACAGGGTGGACACCGGGGAGCTGTTTTTT. The rearrangement links TRBV2 to TRBJ2-2; 7 bases fit TRBD1. V lost 10 bases to trimming and J lost 3 bases; unmatched junction nucleotides: 14. The CDR3 sequence is 16 residues long. Germline V gene data show CDR1 as SNHLY and CDR2 as FYNNEI. Full variable domain (outside the CDR3, taken from reference TRBV2 and TRBJ2-2): EPEVTQTPSHQVTQMGQEVILRCVPISNHLYFYWYRQILGQKVEFLVSFYNNEISEKSEIFDDQFSVERPDGSNFTLKIRSTKLEDSAMYFCATELLDRVDTGELFFGEGSRLTVL.

CDR3 nucleotide sequence: TGTGCCAGCAGCTCAACACACCCCGACCGGCAGCGGGGTAGGGAGACCCAGTACTTC. Translated: CASSSTHPDRQRGRETQYF. The V gene is TRBV7-2, the J gene TRBJ2-5, with 7 bases aligning to TRBD2. The CDR3 has 19 amino acids. Per germline, CDR1 SGHTA and CDR2 FQGNSA. J lost 5 bases, V lost 4 bases, and 22 bases had no gene match.

V is TRBV5-6 and J is TRBJ2-7, with TRBD1 matching over 9 bases. Germline V CDR1 and CDR2: SGHDT, YYEEEE. This CDR3 has 16 residues. The V gene end was trimmed by 2 bases and the J gene end by 5 bases; junction bases not matched to a gene: 11. CDR3 sequence (DNA): TGTGCCAGCAGCTTTTGGGCCACAGGGGGCAAAAACGAGCAGTACTTC. As protein: CASSFWATGGKNEQYF.

As concerns this clone: The sample contains more than one DNA sequence encoding this CDR3. V is TRBV7-2 and J is TRBJ2-6; D possibly corresponds to TRBD2 (5 bases). Trimming shortened V by 4 bases and J by 4 bases, and 14 bases separated the two germline ends. The CDR3 covers 16 residues. Germline CDR1 reads SGHTA; CDR2 reads FQGNSA. The CDR3 DNA sequence: TGTGCCAGCAGCTCCAGTGGAGGAACCGGGGCCAACGTCCTGACTTTC. It codes for CASSSSGGTGANVLTF.

V usage is TRBV4-1 and J usage is TRBJ1-2, with TRBD1 matching 7 bases. Germline CDR1 MGHRA, CDR2 YSYEKL. The CDR3 length is 14 residues. V lost 4 bases, J lost 3 bases, and 5 bases stayed unmatched. The CDR3 loop is CASSPVTGDYGYTF. For the CDR3, the DNA is TGCGCCAGCAGCCCAGTAACAGGGGACTATGGCTACACCTTC.

This chain uses TRBV7-2 with TRBJ2-1, with 8 positions matching TRBD2. The J segment lost 7 bases and the V segment lost 3 bases, leaving 2 bases of the junction unmatched. The CDR3 is 13 residues long. Germline V CDR1 and CDR2: SGHTA, FQGNSA. CDR3 nucleotide sequence: TGTGCCAGCAGCTTGGGCGGGGGGAATGAGCAGTTCTTC. It is translated as CASSLGGGNEQFF.

This chain uses TRBV27 with TRBJ2-7, with 15 nucleotides matching TRBD2. This CDR3 contains 15 residues. Germline values: CDR1 MNHEY, CDR2 SMNVEV (reference sequence). Trimming took 6 bases from V and 1 from J; bases not matched to a gene: 1. CDR3 loop: CASRGTSGGSYEQYF. The CDR3, as DNA: TGTGCCAGCAGGGGGACTAGCGGGGGGTCCTACGAGCAGTACTTC.

The J gene is TRBJ1-1, the V gene TRBV9, with 10 bases matching TRBD1. Germline V gives CDR1 SGDLS, CDR2 YYNGEE. The V and J ends lost 3 bases and 10 bases, in that order; junction bases with no gene match: 9. The CDR3 runs to 14 residues. CDR3 sequence: CASSGQGAVYPAFF. The CDR3 nucleotides are TGTGCCAGCAGCGGACAGGGGGCTGTTTATCCAGCTTTCTTT. Full variable domain (rest looked up from reference TRBV9 and TRBJ1-1): DSGVTQTPKHLITATGQRVTLRCSPRSGDLSVYWYQQSLDQGLQFLIQYYNGEERAKGNILERFSAQQFPDLHSELNLSSLELGDSALYFCASSGQGAVYPAFFGQGTRLTVV.

The chain carries TRBV7-9 and TRBJ1-2; 10 bases fit TRBD1. The ends lost 5 bases at V and 4 bases at J; junction bases unmatched: 1. CDR3 length: 13 amino acids. CDR1 SEHNR and CDR2 FQNEAQ come from the germline V gene (reference sequence). In DNA form, the CDR3 reads TGTGCCAGCAGCAGGACAGGGGGCTATGGCTACACCTTC. As protein: CASSRTGGYGYTF.

The J gene is TRBJ2-7, the V gene TRBV10-3; perhaps TRBD1 as D (6 bases). Trimming left V 0 bases short and J 2 bases short, with 8 bases between. The CDR3 is made up of 14 amino acids. Germline CDR1 ENHRY, CDR2 SYGVKD. In DNA form, the CDR3 reads TGTGCCATCAGTGAGTCACAGGGTCCCTACGAGCAGTACTTC. Amino acids: CAISESQGPYEQYF.

The chain is built from TRBV4-3 and TRBJ1-1, with D unclear. Trimming cost V 0 bases and J 0 bases, with 8 bases left between them. The germline CDR1 and CDR2 sequences are LGHNA and YSLEER. The CDR3 contains 15 residues. Written as DNA, the CDR3 is TGCGCCAGCAGCCAAGATCTCTCTCTGAACACTGAAGCTTTCTTT. Translated: CASSQDLSLNTEAFF.

This sequence joins TRBV4-3 and TRBJ2-2, with D possibly being TRBD2 (5 bases). V was pared by 0 bases and J by 7 bases, with 6 bases between. The germline V gene encodes CDR1 LGHNA and CDR2 YSLEER. The CDR3 extends over 13 amino acids. The CDR3 DNA reads as TGCGCCAGCAGCCAAGATGGGAGCGGGGAGCTGTTTTTT. This codes for CASSQDGSGELFF.

This chain connects TRBV7-2 to TRBJ1-5; possible D gene TRBD1, 5 bases. Germline-derived CDR1 and CDR2 are SGHTA and FQGNSA. Trimming shortened V by 8 bases and J by 4 bases, and 18 bases separated the two germline ends. This CDR3 region has 15 residues. CDR3 DNA sequence: TGTGCCAGCGTCCTGGGGAGGGGTGAAAATCAGCCCCAGCATTTT. Residues: CASVLGRGENQPQHF. Together with reference TRBV7-2 and TRBJ1-5, the CDR3 gives the full variable domain: GAGVSQSPSNKVTEKGKDVELRCDPISGHTALYWYRQSLGQGLEFLIYFQGNSAPDKSGLPSDRFSAERTGGSVSTLTIQRTQQEDSAVYLCASVLGRGENQPQHFGDGTRLSIL.

The chain recombines TRBV6-5 with TRBJ1-5; 9 bases fit TRBD1. Germline assignment: CDR1 MNHEY and CDR2 SVGAGI. The ends lost 6 bases at V and 8 bases at J; junction bases unmatched: 8. This CDR3 spans 14 amino acids. DNA for the CDR3: TGTGCCAGCAGCAGACCGGGACAGGGAGAGCCCCAGCATTTT. Protein product: CASSRPGQGEPQHF.

The rearrangement joins TRBV2 to TRBJ2-5, with 9 nucleotides matching TRBD1. CDR3 length equals 14 residues. With 8 bases clipped from V and 5 bases from J, the junction kept 9 bases outside the gene matches. CDR1 is SNHLY, CDR2 FYNNEI, per germline. The CDR3, as DNA: TGTGCCAGCGACCGGGACAGGGCGCGGGAGACCCAGTACTTC. Translated: CASDRDRARETQYF. The full variable domain, completed using reference TRBV2 and TRBJ2-5, is EPEVTQTPSHQVTQMGQEVILRCVPISNHLYFYWYRQILGQKVEFLVSFYNNEISEKSEIFDDQFSVERPDGSNFTLKIRSTKLEDSAMYFCASDRDRARETQYFGPGTRLLVL.